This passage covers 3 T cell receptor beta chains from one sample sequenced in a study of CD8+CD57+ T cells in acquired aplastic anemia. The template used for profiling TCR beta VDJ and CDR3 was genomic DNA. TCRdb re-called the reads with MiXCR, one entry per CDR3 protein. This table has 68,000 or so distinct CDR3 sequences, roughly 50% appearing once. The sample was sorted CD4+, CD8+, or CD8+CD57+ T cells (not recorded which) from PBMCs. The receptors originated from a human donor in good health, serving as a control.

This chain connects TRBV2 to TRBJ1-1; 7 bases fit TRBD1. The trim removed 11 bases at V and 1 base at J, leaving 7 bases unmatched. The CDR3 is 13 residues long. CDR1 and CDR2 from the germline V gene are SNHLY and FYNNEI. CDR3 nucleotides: TGTGCCGGAACAGGGGATGGGAACACTGAAGCTTTCTTT. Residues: CAGTGDGNTEAFF.

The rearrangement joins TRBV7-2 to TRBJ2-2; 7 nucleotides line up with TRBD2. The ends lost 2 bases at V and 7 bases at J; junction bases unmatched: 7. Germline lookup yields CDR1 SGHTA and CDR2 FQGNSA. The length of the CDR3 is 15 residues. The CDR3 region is CASSLNGRLIGELFF. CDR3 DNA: TGTGCCAGCAGCTTAAACGGGAGGCTAATCGGGGAGCTGTTTTTT. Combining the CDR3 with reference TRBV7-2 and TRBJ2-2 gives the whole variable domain GAGVSQSPSNKVTEKGKDVELRCDPISGHTALYWYRQSLGQGLEFLIYFQGNSAPDKSGLPSDRFSAERTGGSVSTLTIQRTQQEDSAVYLCASSLNGRLIGELFFGEGSRLTVL.

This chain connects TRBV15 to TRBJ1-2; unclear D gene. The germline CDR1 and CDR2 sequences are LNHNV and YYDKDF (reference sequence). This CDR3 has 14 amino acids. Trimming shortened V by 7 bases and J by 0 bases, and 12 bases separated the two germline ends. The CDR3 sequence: CATKSNPANYGYTF. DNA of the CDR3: TGTGCCACCAAGAGCAATCCGGCTAACTATGGCTACACCTTC.